The 8 T cell receptor beta chains reported below all come from one sample, sequenced in a study of shared clonotypes between healthy human individuals. The method was immunoSEQ multiplex PCR; TCRdb's version includes in-frame clones alone and lacks a portion of them. The sample has about 2.3 million clones; about nine tenths are singletons. The sample consisted of naive CD4+ T cells from PBMCs. Subset: CD45RA+ positively selected. These receptors were obtained from a man aged 18-30 years in good health. Some clones in this sample may be carry-over from other donors' samples.

The count of this clone is one. This same CDR3 is encoded by further DNA sequences in the sample. The V gene is TRBV18, the J gene TRBJ1-1; 7 bases line up with TRBD1. CDR1 is KGHSH, CDR2 LQKENI, per germline. The CDR3 is 14 amino acids. The V segment lost 3 bases and the J segment 3 bases; nucleotides outside the gene matches: 4. CDR3: CASSPTTGDTEAFF. The CDR3 nucleotides are TGTGCCAGCTCACCGACTACAGGGGACACTGAAGCTTTCTTT.

V usage is TRBV9 and J usage is TRBJ2-1; 8 nucleotides match TRBD2. Per germline, CDR1 SGDLS and CDR2 YYNGEE. The CDR3 sequence is 15 residues long. V lost 6 bases and J lost 0; bases outside the gene matches: 5. CDR3 amino acids: CASTLSGSSYNEQFF. The CDR3 bases are TGTGCCAGCACCCTGAGCGGGAGCTCCTACAATGAGCAGTTCTTC. Together with reference TRBV9 and TRBJ2-1, the CDR3 gives the full variable domain: DSGVTQTPKHLITATGQRVTLRCSPRSGDLSVYWYQQSLDQGLQFLIQYYNGEERAKGNILERFSAQQFPDLHSELNLSSLELGDSALYFCASTLSGSSYNEQFFGPGTRLTVL.

V and J are TRBV25-1 and TRBJ2-1; TRBD1 matches 8 bases. J gave up 5 bases and V 8 bases, and 8 bases lay outside the gene matches. The length of the CDR3 is 14 residues. Germline V gene sequence: CDR1 MGHDK, CDR2 SYGVNS. CDR3 coding DNA: TGTGCCAGCCTAGACAGGGGCTCGAACAATGAGCAGTTCTTC. It specifies CASLDRGSNNEQFF.

The rearrangement joins TRBV6-5 to TRBJ2-7, with TRBD2 identical over 7 bases. This CDR3 has 16 amino acids. V lost 2 bases and J lost 4; bases outside the gene matches: 11. The germline V gene has CDR1 MNHEY and CDR2 SVGAGI. CDR3 sequence: CASSYETTSARYEQYF. The DNA of the CDR3 is TGTGCCAGCAGTTACGAGACAACTAGCGCGAGGTACGAGCAGTACTTC.

Points on this clone: The same CDR3 also results from other DNA sequences found in this sample. The chain uses TRBV7-2 and TRBJ2-1; 9 nucleotides agree with TRBD2. In germline, CDR1 is SGHTA, CDR2 FQGNSA. The CDR3 sequence is 16 residues long. Germline trimming cut 0 bases from V and 3 bases from J; bases unmatched to any gene: 3. The CDR3 region is CASSLAGTSSYNEQFF. The CDR3 DNA follows: TGTGCCAGCAGCTTAGCAGGGACTAGCAGCTACAATGAGCAGTTCTTC.

The V and J genes are TRBV6-1 and TRBJ2-2, with D possibly matching TRBD2 (6 bases). CDR1 is MNHNS, CDR2 SASEGT, per germline. The CDR3 contains 15 residues. Trimming shortened V by 7 bases and J by 4 bases, and 16 bases separated the two germline ends. The CDR3 DNA is TGTGCCAGCAACGGAGCGCCGCGGGGCACCGGGGAGCTGTTTTTT. It specifies CASNGAPRGTGELFF.

This clone occurred once. The chain employs TRBV2 and TRBJ2-5, with 9 bases fitting TRBD2. From germline, CDR1 is SNHLY and CDR2 FYNNEI. The CDR3 has 16 residues. The trim removed 11 bases at V and 4 bases at J, leaving 17 bases unmatched. CDR3: CASEAGGPPLGETQYF. For the CDR3, the DNA is TGTGCCTCCGAGGCGGGAGGGCCCCCCTTGGGAGAGACCCAGTACTTC.

This chain links TRBV4-2 with TRBJ1-5; possible D gene TRBD1, 6 bases. Germline assignment: CDR1 LGHNA and CDR2 YNFKEQ. The ends were cut back, 1 base at V and 3 bases at J, with 16 bases in the middle. The CDR3 runs 17 residues. Written as DNA, the CDR3 is TGTGCCAGCAGCCAAGGTGGAGCAGGGGAGGACAATCAGCCCCAGCATTTT. It is translated as CASSQGGAGEDNQPQHF.